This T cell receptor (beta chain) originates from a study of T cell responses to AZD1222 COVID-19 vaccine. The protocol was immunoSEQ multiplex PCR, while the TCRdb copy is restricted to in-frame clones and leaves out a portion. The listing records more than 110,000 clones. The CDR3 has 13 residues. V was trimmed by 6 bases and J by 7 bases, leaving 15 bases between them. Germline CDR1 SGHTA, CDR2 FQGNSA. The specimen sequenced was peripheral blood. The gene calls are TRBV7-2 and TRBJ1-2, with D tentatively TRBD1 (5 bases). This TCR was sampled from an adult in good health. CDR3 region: CASSPLPGPGYTF. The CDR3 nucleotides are TGTGCCAGCAGTCCACTCCCGGGACCTGGCTACACCTTC.